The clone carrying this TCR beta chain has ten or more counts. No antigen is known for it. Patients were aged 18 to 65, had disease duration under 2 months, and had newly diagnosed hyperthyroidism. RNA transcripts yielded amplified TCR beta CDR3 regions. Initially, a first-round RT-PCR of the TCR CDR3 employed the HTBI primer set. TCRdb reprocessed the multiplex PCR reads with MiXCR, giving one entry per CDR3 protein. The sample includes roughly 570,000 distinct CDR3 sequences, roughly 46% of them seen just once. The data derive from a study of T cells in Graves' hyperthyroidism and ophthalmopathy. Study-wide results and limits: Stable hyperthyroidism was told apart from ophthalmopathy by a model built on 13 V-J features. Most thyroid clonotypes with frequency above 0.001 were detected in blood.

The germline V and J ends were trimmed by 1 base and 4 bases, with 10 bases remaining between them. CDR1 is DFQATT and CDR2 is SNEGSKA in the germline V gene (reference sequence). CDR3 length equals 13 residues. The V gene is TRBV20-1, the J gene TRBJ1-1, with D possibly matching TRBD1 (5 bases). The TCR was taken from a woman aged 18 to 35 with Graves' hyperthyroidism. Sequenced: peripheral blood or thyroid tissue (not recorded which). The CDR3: CSARGGFGTEAFF. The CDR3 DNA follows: TGCAGTGCTAGAGGGGGCTTTGGCACTGAAGCTTTCTTT.